One sample yielded the 8 T cell receptor beta chains listed below, sequenced in a study of early T cells in non-severe SARS-CoV-2 infection. TCRdb analysed the 5' RACE reads with MiXCR anew, one entry per CDR3 protein. There are 25,000 to 30,000 distinct CDR3 sequences in the sample; around 4.5% occur only once, and about an eighth lies in the top ten. The material sequenced was whole blood. Receptor source: an adult who was a healthcare worker with PCR-confirmed SARS-CoV-2 infection or an uninfected control (not recorded which).

This clonotype was recorded many times. The CDR3 DNA follows: TGTGCCTGGAGCAGGGGGCATCGGGGCGAGCAGTTCTTC. It translates to CAWSRGHRGEQFF. The rearrangement links TRBV30 to TRBJ2-1, with 8 bases identical to TRBD1. Unmatched junction bases numbered 8, after V lost 3 bases and J lost 10 bases. The length of the CDR3 is 13 residues. Per the germline V gene, CDR1 is GTSNPN and CDR2 is SVGIG (reference sequence). The full variable domain, completed using reference TRBV30 and TRBJ2-1, is SQTIHQWPATLVQPVGSPLSLECTVEGTSNPNLYWYRQAAGRGLQLLFYSVGIGQISSEVPQNLSASRPQDRQFILSSKKLLLSDSGFYLCAWSRGHRGEQFFGPGTRLTVL.

This clonotype was counted many times. The genes are TRBV28 and TRBJ1-5, with 9 bases lining up with TRBD1. V dropped 5 bases and J dropped 6; count of bases not matched to a gene: 11. Per the germline V gene, CDR1 is MDHEN and CDR2 is SYDVKM. There are 16 residues in the CDR3. The CDR3 region is CASSPFPGQGFQPQHF. CDR3 coding DNA: TGTGCCAGCAGTCCTTTTCCGGGACAGGGTTTTCAGCCCCAGCATTTT.

Only one count was recorded for this clonotype. This could be a read error, since a much larger clone is one nucleotide away. The chain has TRBV7-3 and TRBJ2-1; 10 nucleotides agree with TRBD2. CDR3 length equals 15 residues. J lost 9 bases, V lost 3 bases, and 8 bases had no gene match. The germline V gene has CDR1 SGHTA and CDR2 FQGTGA. CDR3 amino acids: CASSFSSGRDSEQFF. CDR3 nucleotide sequence: TGTGCCAGCAGCTTTTCTAGCGGGAGAGATAGTGAGCAGTTCTTC.

The chain employs TRBV7-2 and TRBJ2-2; D unresolved. CDR3 length: 13 amino acids. Trimming removed 6 bases from V and 1 base from J, with 6 bases in between. Germline-derived CDR1 and CDR2 are SGHTA and FQGNSA. For the CDR3, the DNA is TGTGCCAGCAGGCTACAGAACACCGGGGAGCTGTTTTTT. As protein: CASRLQNTGELFF.

The table lists this clonotype with many counts. The J gene is TRBJ1-2, the V gene TRBV12-3 or TRBV12-4; 7 bases are shared with TRBD1. The V gene end was trimmed by 6 bases and the J gene end by 4 bases; junction bases not matched to a gene: 5. The CDR3 covers 13 residues. The CDR3 region has the DNA TGTGCCAGCAGCCTGGGACAGTCCTATGGCTACACCTTC. This encodes CASSLGQSYGYTF.

This clonotype was counted ten times or more. The J gene is TRBJ2-3, the V gene TRBV21-1; the D call TRBD2 from the table was never checked on the DNA. TRBV21-1 is a recognized pseudogene. The CDR3 consists of 18 residues. Here the CDR3 DNA reads TGTGCCAGCAGCAAAGTGGCTAGCGGGAGGGCCCGCACAGATACGCAGTATTTT. Translating it yields CASSKVASGRARTDTQYF.

With regard to this clonotype: This could be a read error, since a much larger clone is one nucleotide away. The rearrangement uses TRBV11-2 and TRBJ1-1; the D gene is possibly TRBD1 (5 bases). Germline values: CDR1 SGHAT, CDR2 FQNNGV. The CDR3 is 12 residues long. The CDR3: CASSLRPGLSSF. For the CDR3, the DNA is TGTGCCAGCAGCTTGCGGCCAGGGCTGTCTTCCTTT.

This clonotype occurred a few times. The rearrangement joins TRBV7-9 to TRBJ2-5; 9 bases align to TRBD2. The V gene end was trimmed by 3 bases and the J gene end by 5 bases; junction bases not matched to a gene: 7. The CDR3 is 15 residues long. CDR1 is SEHNR, CDR2 FQNEAQ, per germline (reference sequence). In DNA, the CDR3 is TGTGCCAGCAGCTTGCCCAGCGGGAGGTTGGAGACCCAGTACTTC. Translated, it gives CASSLPSGRLETQYF.